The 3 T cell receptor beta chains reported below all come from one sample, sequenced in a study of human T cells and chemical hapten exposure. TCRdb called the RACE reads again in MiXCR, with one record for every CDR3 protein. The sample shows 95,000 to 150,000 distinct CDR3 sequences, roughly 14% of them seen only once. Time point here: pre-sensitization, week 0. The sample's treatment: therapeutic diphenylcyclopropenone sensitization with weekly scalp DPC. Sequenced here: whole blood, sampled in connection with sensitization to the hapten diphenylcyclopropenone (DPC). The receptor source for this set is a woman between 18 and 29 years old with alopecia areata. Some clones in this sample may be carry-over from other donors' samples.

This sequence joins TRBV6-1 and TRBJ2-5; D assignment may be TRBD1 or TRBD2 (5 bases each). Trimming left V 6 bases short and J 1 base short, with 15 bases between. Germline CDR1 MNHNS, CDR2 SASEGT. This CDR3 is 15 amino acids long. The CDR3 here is CASSPGTFTQETQYF. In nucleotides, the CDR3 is TGTGCCAGCAGCCCCGGGACGTTTACCCAAGAGACCCAGTACTTC.

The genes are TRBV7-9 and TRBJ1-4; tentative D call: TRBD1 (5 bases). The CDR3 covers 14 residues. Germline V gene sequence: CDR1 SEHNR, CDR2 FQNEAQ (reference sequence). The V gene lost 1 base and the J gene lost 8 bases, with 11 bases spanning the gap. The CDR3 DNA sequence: TGTGCCAGCAGCTTAGGAGCAGGGCACGAAAAACTGTTTTTT. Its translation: CASSLGAGHEKLFF.

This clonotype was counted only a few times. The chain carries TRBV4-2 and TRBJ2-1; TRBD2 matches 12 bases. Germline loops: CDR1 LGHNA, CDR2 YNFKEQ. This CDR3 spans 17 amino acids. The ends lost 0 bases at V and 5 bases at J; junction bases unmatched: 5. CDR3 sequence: CASSQEKGLAGNNEQFF. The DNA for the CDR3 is TGTGCCAGCAGCCAAGAAAAGGGACTAGCGGGTAACAATGAGCAGTTCTTC.